These 9 T cell receptor beta chains share one sample of origin, sequenced in a study of OX40 agonist ivuxolimab in advanced cancers. Library construction relied on the immunoSEQ multiplex PCR assay. The clones in this table, taken by TCRdb from immuneACCESS, are in-frame only. Not every clone is retained; where verified, under half of the shortfall comes from an unresolved V gene, and the cause of the rest is unknown. The sample table lists around 70,000 clones, 65% to 85% of them with a count of one. The ten largest make up about 5% of the sample. The specimen comprised CD4+ or CD8+ T cells sorted from blood, sampled in a trial of the OX40 agonist ivuxolimab. These receptor sequences come from an adult with an advanced solid tumor such as melanoma, head and neck, liver or kidney cancer.

The genes are TRBV6-5 and TRBJ1-1; no definite D call. The CDR3 runs to 13 residues. V gave up 0 bases and J gave up 6 bases, with 8 bases separating them. Germline V gene data show CDR1 as MNHEY and CDR2 as SVGAGI. The CDR3 reads CASSYSRASEAFF. CDR3 DNA: TGTGCCAGCAGTTACTCGCGGGCCTCTGAAGCTTTCTTT.

The chain uses TRBV6-6 and TRBJ2-2; 7 bases line up with TRBD1. The CDR3 is 15 amino acids. Germline V gene data show CDR1 as MNHNY and CDR2 as SVGAGI (reference sequence). The ends lost 2 bases at V and 10 bases at J; junction bases unmatched: 10. CDR3 in DNA: TGTGCCAGCAGTTACGACGGACAGACAGGGACGGAGCTGTTTTTT. Translating gives CASSYDGQTGTELFF.

This clone was detected once. The chain couples TRBV7-9 to TRBJ1-3; perhaps TRBD1 as D (6 bases). The CDR3 length is 15 residues. The ends were cut back, 6 bases at V and 8 bases at J, with 20 bases in the middle. From germline, CDR1 is SEHNR and CDR2 FQNEAQ (reference sequence). DNA of the CDR3: TGTGCCAGCAGTTCTAAGGGGGGTTTCGGGGACACCATATATTTT. Translating it yields CASSSKGGFGDTIYF.

J is TRBJ1-2 and V is TRBV4-2, with 7 bases lining up with TRBD1. The CDR3 spans 16 residues. Germline assignment: CDR1 LGHNA and CDR2 YNFKEQ. Unmatched junction bases numbered 11, after V lost 4 bases and J lost 3 bases. In DNA, the CDR3 is TGTGCCAGCAGCCGCAAAGGCTCAGGGGGAGACTATGGCTACACCTTC. The encoded protein is CASSRKGSGGDYGYTF.

The rearrangement links TRBV5-1 to TRBJ2-7; 8 bases align to TRBD2. The CDR3 contains 15 residues. Germline V CDR1 and CDR2: SGHRS, YFSETQ. V lost 4 bases, J lost 3 bases, and 9 bases stayed unmatched. Here the CDR3 DNA reads TGCGCCAGCAGCCCGGGCGGGGGGTCTAACTACGAGCAGTACTTC. Translating it yields CASSPGGGSNYEQYF.

J is TRBJ1-2 and V is TRBV19, with D possibly TRBD1 on 5 matching bases. This CDR3 comprises 14 residues. V shed 7 bases and J shed 2 bases, with 14 bases lying between them. The germline CDR1 and CDR2 sequences are LNHDA and SQIVND (reference sequence). CDR3 coding DNA: TGTGCCAGTATTCCGACAGACATGAACTATGGCTACACCTTC. Protein sequence: CASIPTDMNYGYTF.

The rearrangement joins TRBV27 to TRBJ2-1; weak D call: TRBD2 (6 bases). There are 16 residues in the CDR3. Deletions cut 7 bases from V and 1 base from J, with 17 bases between. Germline CDR1 and CDR2: MNHEY and SMNVEV (reference sequence). CDR3 in DNA: TGTGCCAGCATGATTTTTCGGAGGGGATCCTACAATGAGCAGTTCTTC. Translated: CASMIFRRGSYNEQFF.

V usage is TRBV5-4 and J usage is TRBJ1-1; no clear D. The CDR3 length is 13 residues. V dropped 4 bases and J dropped 0 bases, with 7 bases sitting between them. Germline V gene data show CDR1 as SGHNT and CDR2 as YYREEE (reference sequence). The CDR3 region has the DNA TGTGCCAGCAGCGGCGGGATGAACACTGAAGCTTTCTTT. Translation gives CASSGGMNTEAFF. The full variable domain, in which reference TRBV5-4 and TRBJ1-1 provide the parts outside the CDR3, is ETGVTQSPTHLIKTRGQQVTLRCSSQSGHNTVSWYQQALGQGPQFIFQYYREEENGRGNFPPRFSGLQFPNYSSELNVNALELDDSALYLCASSGGMNTEAFFGQGTRLTVV.

This rearrangement joins TRBV29-1 to TRBJ1-1; D gene unclear. V was cut by 7 bases and J by 3 bases, with 15 bases left in between. Germline loops: CDR1 SQVTM, CDR2 ANQGSEA. The CDR3 has 13 amino acids. The CDR3, as DNA: TGCAGCGCCGGGCGGGGAGAAGACACTGAAGCTTTCTTT. It specifies CSAGRGEDTEAFF.